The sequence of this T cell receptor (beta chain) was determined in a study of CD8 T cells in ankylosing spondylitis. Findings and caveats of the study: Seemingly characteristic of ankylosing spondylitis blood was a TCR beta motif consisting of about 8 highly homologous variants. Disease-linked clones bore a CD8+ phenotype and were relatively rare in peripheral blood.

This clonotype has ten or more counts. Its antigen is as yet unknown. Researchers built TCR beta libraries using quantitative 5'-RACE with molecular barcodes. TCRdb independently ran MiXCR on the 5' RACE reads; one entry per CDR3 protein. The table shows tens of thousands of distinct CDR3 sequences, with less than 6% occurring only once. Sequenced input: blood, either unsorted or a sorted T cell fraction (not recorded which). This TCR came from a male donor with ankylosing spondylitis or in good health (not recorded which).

The CDR3 DNA follows: TGCGCCAGCAGCCGGAGTCTGGACAATAACTATGGCTACACCTTC. Protein product: CASSRSLDNNYGYTF. The chain employs TRBV5-1 and TRBJ1-2; a possible D gene is TRBD1 (5 bases). Trimming left V 4 bases short and J 1 base short, with 14 bases between. This CDR3 spans 15 amino acids. Germline assignment: CDR1 SGHRS and CDR2 YFSETQ.